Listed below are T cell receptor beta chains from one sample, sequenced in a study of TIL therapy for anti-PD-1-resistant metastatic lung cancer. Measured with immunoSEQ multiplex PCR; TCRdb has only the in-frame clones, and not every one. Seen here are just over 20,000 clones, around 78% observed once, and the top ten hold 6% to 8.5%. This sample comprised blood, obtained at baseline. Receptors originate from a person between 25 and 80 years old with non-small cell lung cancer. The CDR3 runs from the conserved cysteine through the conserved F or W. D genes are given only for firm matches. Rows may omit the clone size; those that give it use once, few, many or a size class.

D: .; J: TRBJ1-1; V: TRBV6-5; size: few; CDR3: CASRNLLNTEAFF; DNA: TGTGCCAGCAGGAATTTACTGAACACTGAAGCTTTCTTT
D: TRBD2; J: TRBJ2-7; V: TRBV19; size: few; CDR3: CASSSLAGGPHEQYF; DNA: TGTGCCAGTAGTTCACTAGCGGGAGGGCCCCACGAGCAGTACTTC
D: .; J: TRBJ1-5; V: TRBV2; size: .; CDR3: CASGGTTTYSNQPQHF; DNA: TGTGCCAGCGGGGGGACTACCACGTATAGCAATCAGCCCCAGCATTTT
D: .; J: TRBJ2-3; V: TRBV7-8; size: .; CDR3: CASSLQGLPGGDTQYF; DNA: TGTGCCAGCAGCTTACAGGGACTCCCAGGGGGGGATACGCAGTATTTT
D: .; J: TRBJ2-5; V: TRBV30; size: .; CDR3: CAWSVEAGTQYF; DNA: TGTGCCTGGAGTGTTGAGGCAGGGACCCAGTACTTC
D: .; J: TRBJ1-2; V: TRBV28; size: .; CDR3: CASSLLERDYTF; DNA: TGTGCCAGCAGTTTATTGGAACGGGACTACACCTTC
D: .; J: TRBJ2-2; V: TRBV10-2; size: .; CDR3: CATKDGTGELFF; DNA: TGCGCCACTAAGGATGGTACCGGGGAGCTGTTTTTT
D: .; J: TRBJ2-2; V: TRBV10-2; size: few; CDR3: CASRLGTGELFF; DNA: TGCGCCAGCCGGCTAGGAACCGGGGAGCTGTTTTTT
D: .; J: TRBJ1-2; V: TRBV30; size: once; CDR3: CAWTVGLANYGYTF; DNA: TGTGCCTGGACGGTAGGGCTAGCTAACTATGGCTACACCTTC
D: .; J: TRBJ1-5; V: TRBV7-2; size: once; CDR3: CASSLVAGGVSNQPQHF; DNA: TGTGCCAGCAGCTTAGTGGCAGGCGGCGTTTCCAATCAGCCCCAGCATTTT
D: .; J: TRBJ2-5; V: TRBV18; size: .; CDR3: CASSPTHQETQYF; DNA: TGTGCCAGCTCACCTACCCATCAAGAGACCCAGTACTTC
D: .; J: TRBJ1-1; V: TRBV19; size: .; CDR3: CASSIVGVRNTEAFF; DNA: TGTGCCAGTAGTATAGTAGGGGTGCGAAACACTGAAGCTTTCTTT
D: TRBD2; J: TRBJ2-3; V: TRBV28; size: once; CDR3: CASRGEGLTDTQYF; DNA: TGTGCCAGCAGGGGGGAGGGCCTCACAGATACGCAGTATTTT
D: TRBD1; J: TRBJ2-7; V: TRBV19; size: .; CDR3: CASRQTGGELYEQYF; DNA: TGTGCCAGTAGACAGACAGGGGGTGAACTGTACGAGCAGTACTTC
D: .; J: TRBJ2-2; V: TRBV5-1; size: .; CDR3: CASSLSGFGELFF; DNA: TGCGCCAGCAGCTTGTCAGGTTTCGGGGAGCTGTTTTTT
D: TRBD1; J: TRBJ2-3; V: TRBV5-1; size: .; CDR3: CASSYGQGASTDTQYF; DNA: TGCGCCAGCAGCTACGGACAGGGGGCTAGCACAGATACGCAGTATTTT
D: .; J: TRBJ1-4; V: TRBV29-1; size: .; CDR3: CSVGLPGNASEKLFF; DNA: TGCAGCGTTGGTTTGCCCGGGAACGCGAGTGAAAAACTGTTTTTT
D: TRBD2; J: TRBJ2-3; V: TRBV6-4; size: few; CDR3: CASSPDSGGADTQYF; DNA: TGTGCCAGCAGTCCGGATAGCGGGGGGGCCGATACGCAGTATTTT
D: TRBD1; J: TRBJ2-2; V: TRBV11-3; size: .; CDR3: CASSLGQTNTGELFF; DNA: TGTGCCAGCAGCTTGGGACAGACGAACACCGGGGAGCTGTTTTTT
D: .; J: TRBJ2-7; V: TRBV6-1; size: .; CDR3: CASSMVGVEQYF; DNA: TGTGCCAGCAGTATGGTGGGGGTCGAGCAGTACTTC
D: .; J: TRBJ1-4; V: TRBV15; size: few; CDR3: CATNVGHNEKLFF; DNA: TGTGCCACGAATGTTGGTCATAATGAAAAACTGTTTTTT
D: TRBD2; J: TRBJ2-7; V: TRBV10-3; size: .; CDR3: CAIRSLIGTSGYEQYF; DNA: TGTGCCATCAGGTCACTGATCGGGACTAGCGGGTACGAGCAGTACTTC
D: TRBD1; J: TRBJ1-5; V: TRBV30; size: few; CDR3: CAWQTGVSQPQHF; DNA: TGTGCCTGGCAGACAGGGGTTAGTCAGCCCCAGCATTTT
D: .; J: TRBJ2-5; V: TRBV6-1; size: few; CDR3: CASMGGAGETQYF; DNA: TGTGCCAGCATGGGGGGGGCTGGGGAGACCCAGTACTTC
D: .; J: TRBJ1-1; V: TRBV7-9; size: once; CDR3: CASSPKQRLNTEAFF; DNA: TGTGCCAGCAGCCCTAAACAGAGACTGAACACTGAAGCTTTCTTT
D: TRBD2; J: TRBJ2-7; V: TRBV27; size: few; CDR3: CASSSQAGGASVYEQYF; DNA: TGTGCCAGCAGTTCTCAAGCGGGGGGGGCTAGCGTCTACGAGCAGTACTTC
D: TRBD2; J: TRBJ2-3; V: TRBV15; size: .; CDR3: CATSRVFQTSGGCTDTQYF; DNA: TGTGCCACCAGCAGAGTATTTCAGACTAGCGGGGGGTGCACAGATACGCAGTATTTT
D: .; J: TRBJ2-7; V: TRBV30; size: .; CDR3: CAWNALADSYEQYF; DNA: TGTGCCTGGAACGCCCTAGCAGACTCCTACGAGCAGTACTTC
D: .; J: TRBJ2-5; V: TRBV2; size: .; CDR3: CASRGVMRGNQETQYF; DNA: TGTGCCAGCAGGGGCGTGATGCGGGGAAATCAAGAGACCCAGTACTTC
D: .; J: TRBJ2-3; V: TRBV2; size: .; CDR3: CASSELRSTDTQYF; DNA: TGTGCCAGCAGTGAACTTAGGAGCACAGATACGCAGTATTTT
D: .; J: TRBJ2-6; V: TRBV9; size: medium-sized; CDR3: CASSVGGGGLSGANVLTF; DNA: TGTGCCAGCAGCGTAGGGGGTGGCGGTCTCTCTGGGGCCAACGTCCTGACTTTC
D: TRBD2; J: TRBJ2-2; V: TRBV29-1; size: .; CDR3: CSVALRRGAAGELFF; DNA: TGCAGCGTTGCCCTCCGGCGGGGGGCTGCCGGGGAGCTGTTTTTT
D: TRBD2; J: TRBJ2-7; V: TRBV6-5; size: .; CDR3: CASSLGLAGNYEQYF; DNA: TGTGCCAGCAGTTTGGGACTAGCGGGGAATTACGAGCAGTACTTC
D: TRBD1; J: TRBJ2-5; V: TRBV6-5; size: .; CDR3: CASRDGQARKETQYF; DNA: TGTGCCAGCAGAGATGGACAGGCTCGGAAAGAGACCCAGTACTTC
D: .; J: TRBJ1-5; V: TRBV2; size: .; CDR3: CASSDAGLYNQPQHF; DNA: TGTGCCAGCAGTGATGCCGGACTATACAATCAGCCCCAGCATTTT
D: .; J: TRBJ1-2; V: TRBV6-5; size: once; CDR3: CASSSRLTNYGYTF; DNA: TGTGCCAGCAGTTCGAGGCTAACTAACTATGGCTACACCTTC
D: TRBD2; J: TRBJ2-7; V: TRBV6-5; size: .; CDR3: CASSTPGLVNYEQYF; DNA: TGTGCCAGCAGTACCCCGGGACTAGTGAACTACGAGCAGTACTTC
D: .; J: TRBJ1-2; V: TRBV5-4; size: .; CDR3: CASSLVGTPLGGYTF; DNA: TGTGCCAGCAGCTTGGTGGGGACTCCCCTGGGGGGCTACACCTTC
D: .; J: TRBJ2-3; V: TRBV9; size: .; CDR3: CASSVGGTDTQYF; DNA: TGTGCCAGCAGCGTAGGAGGCACAGATACGCAGTATTTT
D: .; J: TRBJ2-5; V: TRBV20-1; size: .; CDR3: CSVQGPETQYF; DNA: TGCAGTGTACAGGGCCCAGAGACCCAGTACTTC
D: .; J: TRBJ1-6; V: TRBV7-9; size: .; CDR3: CASSVDGVGDPPLHF; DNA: TGTGCCAGCAGCGTCGACGGCGTCGGGGACCCACCCCTCCACTTT
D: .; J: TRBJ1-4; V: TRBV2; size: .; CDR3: CASTIREKLFF; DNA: TGTGCCAGCACAATACGGGAAAAACTGTTTTTT
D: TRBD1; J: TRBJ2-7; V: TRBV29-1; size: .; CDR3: CSAEAGTGGKQYF; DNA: TGCAGCGCCGAGGCCGGGACAGGGGGGAAGCAGTACTTC
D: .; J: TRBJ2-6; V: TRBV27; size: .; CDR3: CASSLGSRLSGANVLTF; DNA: TGTGCCAGCAGTTTAGGTAGCAGGCTATCTGGGGCCAACGTCCTGACTTTC
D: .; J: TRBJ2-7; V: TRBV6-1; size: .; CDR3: CASSKGVSYEQYF; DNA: TGTGCCAGCAGCAAGGGAGTCTCCTACGAGCAGTACTTC
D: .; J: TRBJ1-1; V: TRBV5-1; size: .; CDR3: CASSFSVRPNTEAFF; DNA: TGCGCCAGCAGCTTCAGTGTCAGGCCGAACACTGAAGCTTTCTTT
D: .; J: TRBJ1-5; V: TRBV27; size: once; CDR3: CASSLWPSNQPQHF; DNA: TGTGCCAGCAGTTTATGGCCTAGCAATCAGCCCCAGCATTTT
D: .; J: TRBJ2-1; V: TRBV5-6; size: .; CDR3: CASSLWDPWIDEQFF; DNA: TGTGCCAGCAGCTTGTGGGACCCCTGGATAGATGAGCAGTTCTTC
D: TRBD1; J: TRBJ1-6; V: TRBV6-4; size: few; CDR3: CASRDRDNSPLHF; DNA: TGTGCCAGCAGGGACAGGGATAATTCACCCCTCCACTTT
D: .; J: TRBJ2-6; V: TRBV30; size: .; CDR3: CAWRGDGANVLTF; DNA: TGTGCCTGGAGAGGGGACGGGGCCAACGTCCTGACTTTC
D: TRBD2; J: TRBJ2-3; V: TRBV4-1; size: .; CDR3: CASSKGLAGGTTDTQYF; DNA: TGCGCCAGCAGCAAGGGACTAGCGGGAGGGACCACAGATACGCAGTATTTT
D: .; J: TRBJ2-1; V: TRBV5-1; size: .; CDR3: CASSLGLAKVEQFF; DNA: TGCGCCAGCAGCTTGGGTTTAGCGAAGGTTGAGCAGTTCTTC